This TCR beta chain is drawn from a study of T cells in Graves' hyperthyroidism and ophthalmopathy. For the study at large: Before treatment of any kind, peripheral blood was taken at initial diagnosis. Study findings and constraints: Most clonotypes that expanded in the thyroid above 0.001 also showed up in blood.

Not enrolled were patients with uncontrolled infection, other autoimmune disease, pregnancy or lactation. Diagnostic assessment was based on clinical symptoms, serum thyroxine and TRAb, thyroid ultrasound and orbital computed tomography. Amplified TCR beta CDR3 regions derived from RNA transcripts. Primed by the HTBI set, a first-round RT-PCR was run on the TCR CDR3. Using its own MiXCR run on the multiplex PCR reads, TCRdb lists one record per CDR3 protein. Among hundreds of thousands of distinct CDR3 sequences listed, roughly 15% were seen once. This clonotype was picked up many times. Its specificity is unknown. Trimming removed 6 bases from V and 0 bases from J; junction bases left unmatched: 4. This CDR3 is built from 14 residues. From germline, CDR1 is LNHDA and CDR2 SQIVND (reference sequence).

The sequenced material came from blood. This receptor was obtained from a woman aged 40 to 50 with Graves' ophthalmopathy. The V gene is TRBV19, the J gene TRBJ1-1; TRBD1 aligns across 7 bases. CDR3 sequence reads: CASSETGLNTEAFF. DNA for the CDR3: TGTGCCAGTAGCGAGACAGGGTTGAACACTGAAGCTTTCTTT.